This paragraph covers one T cell receptor (beta chain) sequence. Its antigen is currently unknown. Quantitative 5'-RACE was performed with molecular barcodes, and it yielded the TCR beta libraries. TCRdb reprocessed the 5' RACE reads via MiXCR and lists one record per CDR3 protein. The sample lists about 330,000 distinct CDR3 sequences, roughly 8% occurring once. The data derive from a study of CD8 T cells in ankylosing spondylitis. Study-level findings and limits: Disease-linked clones reportedly showed significant enrichment in matched ankylosing spondylitis synovial fluid. There were earlier reports of some motif variants in reactive arthritis synovial fluid and blood. A TCR beta motif of 7 or 8 highly homologous variants appeared characteristic of ankylosing spondylitis blood. Disease-associated clones were CD8+ and fairly uncommon in peripheral blood.

V lost 2 bases and J lost 7, with 12 bases in between. Germline V gene sequence: CDR1 GTSNPN, CDR2 SVGIG (reference sequence). This CDR3 is built from 13 residues. J is TRBJ1-5 and V is TRBV30, with D perhaps matching TRBD1 (6 bases). The sample comprised blood, either unsorted or a sorted T cell fraction (not recorded which). The TCR originated in a male donor with ankylosing spondylitis. The chain's CDR3 is CAWSFQGSQPQHF. The CDR3, as DNA: TGTGCCTGGAGTTTTCAGGGGAGCCAGCCCCAGCATTTT.